The sequence of this TCR beta chain was determined in a study of T cells in Graves' hyperthyroidism and ophthalmopathy. This clonotype was seen repeatedly, ten times or more. The antigen is unknown. Overall study findings and caveats: Peripheral blood also featured most of the thyroid clonotypes expanded above 0.001.

V gave up 4 bases and J gave up 1 base, with 13 bases separating them. In germline, CDR1 is SGHTA, CDR2 FQGNSA. This CDR3 has 15 residues. RNA transcripts were the template for amplifying TCR beta CDR3 regions. A first-round RT-PCR of the TCR CDR3 used the HTBI primer set. In TCRdb, the multiplex PCR reads were re-called with MiXCR into one record per CDR3 protein. The table shows 700,000 or so distinct CDR3 sequences, with about 15% occurring only once. The chain is built from TRBV7-2 and TRBJ2-5; D possibly matches TRBD1 or TRBD2 (5 bases each). This clonotype originated in a man between 18 and 35 years old with Graves' hyperthyroidism. What was sequenced was blood. The CDR3: CASSSLPGPQETQYF. DNA for the CDR3: TGTGCCAGCAGCTCCTTGCCGGGGCCCCAAGAGACCCAGTACTTC. Supplemented by reference TRBV7-2 and TRBJ2-5, the full variable domain reads GAGVSQSPSNKVTEKGKDVELRCDPISGHTALYWYRQSLGQGLEFLIYFQGNSAPDKSGLPSDRFSAERTGGSVSTLTIQRTQQEDSAVYLCASSSLPGPQETQYFGPGTRLLVL.